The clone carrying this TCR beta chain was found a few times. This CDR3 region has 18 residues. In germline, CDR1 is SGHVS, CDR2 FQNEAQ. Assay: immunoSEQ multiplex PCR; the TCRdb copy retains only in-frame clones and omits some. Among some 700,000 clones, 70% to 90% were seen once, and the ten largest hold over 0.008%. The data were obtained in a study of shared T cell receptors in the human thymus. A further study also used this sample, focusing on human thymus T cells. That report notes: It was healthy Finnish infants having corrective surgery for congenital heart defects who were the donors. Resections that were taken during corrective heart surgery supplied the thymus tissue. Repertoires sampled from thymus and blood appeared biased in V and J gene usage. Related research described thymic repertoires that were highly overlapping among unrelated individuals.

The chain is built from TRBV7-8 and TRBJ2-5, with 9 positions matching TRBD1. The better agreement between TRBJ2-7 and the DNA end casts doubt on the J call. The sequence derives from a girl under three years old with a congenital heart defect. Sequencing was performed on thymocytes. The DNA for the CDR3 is TGTGCCAGCAGCTCCCCCCTAGGGACAGGGAATAGCTCCTACGAGCAGTACTTC. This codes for CASSSPLGTGNSSYEQYF.